These 20 T cell receptor beta chains came from one sample sequenced in a study of OX40 agonist ivuxolimab in advanced cancers. The table came from immunoSEQ multiplex PCR; TCRdb's copy has only in-frame clones and leaves some out. The table shows about 28,000 clones, with more than 65% occurring only once. The specimen was CD4+ or CD8+ T cells sorted from blood, collected in a trial of the OX40 agonist ivuxolimab. These receptors were obtained from an adult with an advanced solid tumor such as melanoma, head and neck, liver or kidney cancer.

This clone has more than one count but fewer than ten. The chain recombines TRBV27 with TRBJ2-5, with D possibly being TRBD1 (6 bases). This CDR3 has 15 amino acids. CDR1 and CDR2 (germline): MNHEY, SMNVEV (reference sequence). V was cut by 7 bases and J by 5 bases, with 20 bases left in between. CDR3 sequence reads: CASTAYPTGWETQYF. The CDR3, as DNA: TGTGCCAGCACAGCGTATCCGACAGGTTGGGAGACCCAGTACTTC.

The CDR3 DNA follows: TGTGCCAGCAGCTTCGGGGAGGGACGATGGAATGAGCAGTTCTTC. Translated, it gives CASSFGEGRWNEQFF. This rearrangement joins TRBV7-3 to TRBJ2-1, with TRBD2 matching 7 bases. Germline-derived CDR1 and CDR2 are SGHTA and FQGTGA. CDR3 length: 15 amino acids. J lost 7 bases, V lost 3 bases, and 9 bases had no gene match.

V gene TRBV4-3 combines with J gene TRBJ2-2; D is unresolved. This CDR3 has 15 residues. Trimming took off 0 bases at V and 4 bases at J, with 9 bases between the two ends. The germline gives CDR1 LGHNA, CDR2 YSLEER. The CDR3 loop is CASSQDGGSTGELFF. In nucleotides, the CDR3 is TGCGCCAGCAGCCAAGACGGCGGATCCACCGGGGAGCTGTTTTTT.

The chain couples TRBV7-9 to TRBJ2-5; perhaps TRBD1 as D (5 bases). Trimming took 5 bases from V and 2 from J, leaving 6 bases between them. This CDR3 spans 12 amino acids. The V gene's germline CDR1 is SEHNR and CDR2 FQNEAQ (reference sequence). CDR3 amino acids: CASSDSQETQYF. The CDR3 bases are TGTGCCAGCAGCGACAGTCAAGAGACCCAGTACTTC.

The V call is TRBV5-4, the J call TRBJ2-7, with D perhaps TRBD1 or TRBD2 (5 bases each). Germline V gene sequence: CDR1 SGHNT, CDR2 YYREEE (reference sequence). Trimming left V 4 bases short and J 2 bases short, with 16 bases between. The CDR3 covers 15 residues. CDR3 nucleotide sequence: TGTGCCAGCAGCCACACCTCCGGGGCCGCCTACGAGCAGTACTTC. This gives the protein CASSHTSGAAYEQYF.

The V gene is TRBV27, the J gene TRBJ2-1; D possibly corresponds to TRBD1 (6 bases). Germline V gene sequence: CDR1 MNHEY, CDR2 SMNVEV (reference sequence). The CDR3 has 14 amino acids. Trimming stripped 0 bases from V and 9 bases from J, with 12 bases between. CDR3 coding DNA: TGTGCCAGCAGTTTATCCCAGGGGCCTAGTGAGCAGTTCTTC. Protein sequence: CASSLSQGPSEQFF.

The chain joins TRBV4-3 to TRBJ2-5; TRBD1 might be the D (6 bases). This CDR3 is built from 15 residues. CDR1 and CDR2 (germline): LGHNA, YSLEER. Trimming cost V 1 base and J 2 bases, with 11 bases left between them. CDR3 loop: CASSQGTARQETQYF. CDR3 DNA sequence: TGCGCCAGCAGCCAAGGGACAGCAAGACAAGAGACCCAGTACTTC.

The chain carries TRBV13 and TRBJ2-5; 8 bases fit TRBD2. The ends lost 0 bases at V and 3 bases at J; junction bases unmatched: 3. The CDR3 has 15 residues. CDR1 and CDR2 from the germline V gene are PRHDT and FYEKMQ (reference sequence). In nucleotides, the CDR3 is TGTGCCAGCAGCTTAGGGGGTAGCGGGGAAGAGACCCAGTACTTC. Its protein is CASSLGGSGEETQYF.

The DNA of the CDR3 is TGCGCCAGCAGCCAAGATTCCAGGGGCAACGAGCAGTACTTC. Translation gives CASSQDSRGNEQYF. This sequence joins TRBV4-3 and TRBJ2-7; D perhaps matches TRBD1 (6 bases). The germline V and J ends were trimmed by 0 bases and 5 bases, with 11 bases remaining between them. This CDR3 contains 14 residues. CDR1 is LGHNA and CDR2 is YSLEER in the germline V gene.

This clone was seen only once. The chain links TRBV6-5 to TRBJ1-1; 7 nucleotides match TRBD1. This CDR3 has 14 residues. Trimming removed 5 bases from V and 4 bases from J; junction bases left unmatched: 7. In germline, CDR1 is MNHEY, CDR2 SVGAGI. The CDR3 loop is CASSNVQGITEAFF. CDR3 nucleotides: TGTGCCAGCAGTAATGTACAGGGGATCACTGAAGCTTTCTTT.

The chain uses TRBV9 and TRBJ2-6; no reliable D call. This CDR3 contains 18 residues. In germline, CDR1 is SGDLS, CDR2 YYNGEE. Trimming shortened V by 2 bases and J by 0 bases, and 15 bases separated the two germline ends. The DNA for the CDR3 is TGTGCCAGCAGCGTCTATCCCGAGGTCCCCTCTGGGGCCAACGTCCTGACTTTC. This codes for CASSVYPEVPSGANVLTF.

J is TRBJ2-7 and V is TRBV6-6; tentatively, D is TRBD2 (6 bases). Germline CDR1 is MNHNY and CDR2 is SVGAGI (reference sequence). V lost 6 bases, J lost 3 bases, and 12 bases lay in between. The CDR3 consists of 13 residues. CDR3 sequence reads: CASRAGTSYEQYF. CDR3 coding DNA: TGTGCCAGCAGGGCGGGAACCAGCTACGAGCAGTACTTC.

The chain recombines TRBV9 with TRBJ2-7, with D unresolved. This CDR3 spans 15 amino acids. Germline loops: CDR1 SGDLS, CDR2 YYNGEE. V shed 0 bases and J shed 2 bases, with 12 bases lying between them. In DNA form, the CDR3 reads TGTGCCAGCAGCGTAGAGGTCGGCTGGACCTACGAGCAGTACTTC. Translated, it gives CASSVEVGWTYEQYF. Drawing the rest from reference TRBV9 and TRBJ2-7, the complete variable domain is DSGVTQTPKHLITATGQRVTLRCSPRSGDLSVYWYQQSLDQGLQFLIQYYNGEERAKGNILERFSAQQFPDLHSELNLSSLELGDSALYFCASSVEVGWTYEQYFGPGTRLTVT.

The gene calls are TRBV5-6 and TRBJ1-5, with D perhaps TRBD1 (6 bases). CDR1 SGHDT and CDR2 YYEEEE come from the germline V gene. V was cut by 4 bases and J by 2 bases, with 10 bases left in between. This CDR3 region has 14 residues. The CDR3 spells CASSQQGRNQPQHF. The DNA for the CDR3 is TGTGCCAGCAGCCAACAGGGCCGCAATCAGCCCCAGCATTTT.

The V gene is TRBV7-9, the J gene TRBJ2-7, with 7 bases that match TRBD1. CDR1 and CDR2 (germline): SEHNR, FQNEAQ (reference sequence). V shed 5 bases, J shed 7 bases, and the junction held 11 bases outside the gene matches. The CDR3 extends over 14 amino acids. The CDR3 region is CASSRTGLSGEQYF. In DNA form, the CDR3 reads TGTGCCAGCAGCCGGACAGGCCTCAGTGGGGAGCAGTACTTC.

The chain links TRBV16 to TRBJ2-3, with TRBD1 matching 8 bases. V lost 2 bases and J lost 4; bases outside the gene matches: 5. Per the germline V gene, CDR1 is KGHSY and CDR2 is FQNENV. The CDR3 runs to 15 residues. The CDR3 region is CASSQRGQGPDTQYF. CDR3 DNA sequence: TGTGCCAGCAGCCAACGAGGACAGGGCCCAGATACGCAGTATTTT.

V and J are TRBV2 and TRBJ2-7, with D maybe TRBD1 (5 bases). The V end was cut by 4 bases, the J end by 4 bases, with 8 bases between. Germline V gene lookup returns CDR1 SNHLY and CDR2 FYNNEI. This CDR3 has 12 residues. The CDR3 DNA reads TGTGCCAGCAGTGTACAGGTTTACGAGCAGTACTTC. Its translation is CASSVQVYEQYF.

J is TRBJ1-1 and V is TRBV6-5; tentatively, D is TRBD1 (5 bases). Germline values: CDR1 MNHEY, CDR2 SVGAGI. V was trimmed by 7 bases and J by 8 bases, leaving 14 bases between them. The CDR3 consists of 12 residues. The CDR3 reads CASTTTGHEAFF. For the CDR3, the DNA is TGTGCCAGCACCACTACGGGGCACGAAGCTTTCTTT.

There are a few counts of this clone. The chain uses TRBV6-5 and TRBJ1-5, with D possibly being TRBD1 (5 bases). V lost 4 bases and J 6 bases, leaving 7 bases between the germline ends. Germline loops: CDR1 MNHEY, CDR2 SVGAGI. This CDR3 spans 12 amino acids. CDR3 amino acids: CASSSTVQPQHF. For the CDR3, the DNA is TGTGCCAGCAGTTCGACAGTTCAGCCCCAGCATTTT.

The rearrangement uses TRBV6-5 and TRBJ1-1, with 7 bases fitting TRBD1. The germline V gene has CDR1 MNHEY and CDR2 SVGAGI. CDR3 length: 15 residues. J lost 2 bases, V lost 6 bases, and 9 bases had no gene match. The CDR3 reads CASSPGQTLNTEAFF. DNA of the CDR3: TGTGCCAGCAGCCCGGGACAGACCTTAAACACTGAAGCTTTCTTT.